This TCR beta chain was captured by sequencing in a study of T cell changes during pregnancy in multiple sclerosis. Clones were read by immunoSEQ multiplex PCR, and TCRdb kept only the in-frame ones, dropping some. Of around 66,000 clones in the sample, 90% to 95% were seen once. The CDR3 length is 14 residues. V gave up 2 bases and J gave up 3 bases, with 8 bases separating them. In germline, CDR1 is MNHEY, CDR2 SMNVEV (reference sequence). This TCR derives from a female donor in good health, enrolled as a control in a pregnancy study. The sample was peripheral blood, taken in the third trimester of pregnancy. V and J are TRBV27 and TRBJ1-3; no firm D call. The CDR3 protein is CASSLTVRGNTIYF. As DNA, the CDR3 is TGTGCCAGCAGTTTAACCGTGCGTGGAAACACCATATATTTT.